The present TCR beta chain was sequenced within a study of T cell repertoires in cytomegalovirus infection. On this clonotype: Its specificity is not known.

Losses at the gene ends were 1 base for V and 3 bases for J; bases not matched to a gene: 5. CDR1 is SEHNR and CDR2 is FQNEAQ in the germline V gene (reference sequence). The length of the CDR3 is 16 residues. TCRdb re-called the reads with MiXCR, one entry per CDR3 protein. The sample comprises about 920,000 distinct CDR3 sequences, around 31% of which are singletons, and over 12% rests with the top ten. V gene TRBV7-9 combines with J gene TRBJ2-3, with 9 nucleotides matching TRBD2. This specimen was cultured CD8+ T cells from PBMCs, taken from culture after CMV antigen stimulation. The clonotype originates from a human donor in good health (CMV status not recorded). Some clones in this sample may be carry-over from other donors' samples. Written as DNA, the CDR3 is TGTGCCAGCAGCTTAGGAGGCGGGGGGGCAACAGATACGCAGTATTTT. It codes for CASSLGGGGATDTQYF.